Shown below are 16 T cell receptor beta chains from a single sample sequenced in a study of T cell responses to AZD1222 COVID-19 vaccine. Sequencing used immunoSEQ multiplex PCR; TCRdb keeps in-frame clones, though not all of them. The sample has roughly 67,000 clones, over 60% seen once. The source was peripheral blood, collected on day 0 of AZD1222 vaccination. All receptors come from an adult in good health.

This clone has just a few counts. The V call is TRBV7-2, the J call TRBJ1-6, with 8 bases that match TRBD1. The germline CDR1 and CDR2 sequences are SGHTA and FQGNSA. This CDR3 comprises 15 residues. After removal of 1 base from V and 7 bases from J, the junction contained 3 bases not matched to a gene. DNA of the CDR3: TGTGCCAGCAGCTTAGGGACAGGGCGGAATTCACCCCTCCACTTT. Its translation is CASSLGTGRNSPLHF.

DNA of the CDR3: TGCGCCAGCAGCCAGAAACAACCGACCTCGTTCGGTACGCAGTATTTT. This gives the protein CASSQKQPTSFGTQYF. The chain is built from TRBV5-1 and TRBJ2-3; D uncertain. The CDR3 is 16 amino acids. Between the trimmed V and J ends, which lost 4 bases and 8 bases, there was a span of 23 bases. From germline, CDR1 is SGHRS and CDR2 YFSETQ.

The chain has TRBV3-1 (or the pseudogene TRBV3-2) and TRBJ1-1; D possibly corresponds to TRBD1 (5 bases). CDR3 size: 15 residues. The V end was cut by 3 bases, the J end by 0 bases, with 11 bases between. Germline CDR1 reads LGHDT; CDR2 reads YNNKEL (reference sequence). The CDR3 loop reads CASSQHQGMNTEAFF. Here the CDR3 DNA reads TGTGCCAGCAGCCAGCATCAGGGAATGAACACTGAAGCTTTCTTT.

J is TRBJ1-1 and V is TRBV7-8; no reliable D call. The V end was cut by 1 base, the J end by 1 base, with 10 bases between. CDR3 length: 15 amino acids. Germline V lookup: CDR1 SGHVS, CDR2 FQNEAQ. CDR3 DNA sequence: TGTGCCAGCAGCTTAGTGGGGAGTCCGAACACTGAAGCTTTCTTT. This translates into CASSLVGSPNTEAFF.

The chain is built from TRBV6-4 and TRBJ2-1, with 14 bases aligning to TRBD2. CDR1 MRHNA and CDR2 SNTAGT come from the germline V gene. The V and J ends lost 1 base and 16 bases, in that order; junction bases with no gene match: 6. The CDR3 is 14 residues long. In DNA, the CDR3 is TGTGCCAGCAGTGACTTGGGACTAGCGGGGGAGATTTTCTTC. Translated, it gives CASSDLGLAGEIFF.

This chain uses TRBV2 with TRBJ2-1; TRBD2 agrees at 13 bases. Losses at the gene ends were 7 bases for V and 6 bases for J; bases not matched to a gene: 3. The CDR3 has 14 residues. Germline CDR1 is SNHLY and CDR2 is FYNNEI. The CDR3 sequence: CASTGTSGANEQFF. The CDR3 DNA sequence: TGTGCCAGCACTGGGACTAGCGGGGCCAATGAGCAGTTCTTC.

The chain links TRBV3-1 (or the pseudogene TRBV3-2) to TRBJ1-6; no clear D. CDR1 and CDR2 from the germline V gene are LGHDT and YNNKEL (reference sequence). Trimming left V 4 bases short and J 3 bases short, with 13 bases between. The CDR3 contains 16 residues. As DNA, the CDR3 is TGTGCCAGCAGCCTGGGTCCTCAAATCTATAATTCACCCCTCCACTTT. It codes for CASSLGPQIYNSPLHF.

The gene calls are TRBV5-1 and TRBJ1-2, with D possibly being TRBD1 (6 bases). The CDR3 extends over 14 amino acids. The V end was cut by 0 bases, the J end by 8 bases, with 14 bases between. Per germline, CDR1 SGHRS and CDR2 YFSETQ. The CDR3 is CASSLAPGDQGYTF. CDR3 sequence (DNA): TGCGCCAGCAGCTTGGCCCCAGGGGATCAAGGCTACACCTTC.

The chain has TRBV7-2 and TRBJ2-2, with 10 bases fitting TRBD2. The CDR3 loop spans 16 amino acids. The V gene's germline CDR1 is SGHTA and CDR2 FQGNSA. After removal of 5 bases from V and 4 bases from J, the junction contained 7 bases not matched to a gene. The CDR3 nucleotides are TGTGCCAGCAGCCAGCTAGCGGGGGTTCTCACCGGGGAGCTGTTTTTT. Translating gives CASSQLAGVLTGELFF.

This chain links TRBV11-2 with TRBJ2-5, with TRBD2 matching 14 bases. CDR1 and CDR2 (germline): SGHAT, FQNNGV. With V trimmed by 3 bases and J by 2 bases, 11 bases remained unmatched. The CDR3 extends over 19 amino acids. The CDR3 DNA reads TGTGCCAGCAGCTTCCTTCGGGGGACTAGCGGGGGTAGACAAGAGACCCAGTACTTC. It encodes CASSFLRGTSGGRQETQYF.

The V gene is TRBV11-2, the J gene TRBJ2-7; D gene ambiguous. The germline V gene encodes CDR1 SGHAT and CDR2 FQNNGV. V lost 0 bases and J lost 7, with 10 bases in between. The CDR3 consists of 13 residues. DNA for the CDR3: TGTGCCAGCAGCTTAGATCTGAGTCGGGAGCAGTACTTC. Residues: CASSLDLSREQYF.

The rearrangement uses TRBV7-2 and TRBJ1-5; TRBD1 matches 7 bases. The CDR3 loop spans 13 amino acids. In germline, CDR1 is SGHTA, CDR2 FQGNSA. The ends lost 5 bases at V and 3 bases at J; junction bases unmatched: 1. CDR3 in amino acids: CASSGQDNQPQHF. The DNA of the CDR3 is TGTGCCAGCAGCGGACAGGACAATCAGCCCCAGCATTTT.

The CDR3 DNA sequence: TGTGCCAGCAGCCAAGATAGAAATTCACCCCTCCACTTT. Translation: CASSQDRNSPLHF. V usage is TRBV14 and J usage is TRBJ1-6; D unclear. Looked up from germline, CDR1 is SGHDN and CDR2 is FVKESK. V was clipped by 0 bases and J by 7 bases, with 4 bases between them. The CDR3 extends over 13 amino acids.

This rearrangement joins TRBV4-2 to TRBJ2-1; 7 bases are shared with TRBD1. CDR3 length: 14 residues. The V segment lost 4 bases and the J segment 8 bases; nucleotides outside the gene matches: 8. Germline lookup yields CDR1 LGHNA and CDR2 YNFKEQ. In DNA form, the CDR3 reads TGTGCCAGCAGCCTTCCCTTCGGGACAGATGAGCAGTTCTTC. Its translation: CASSLPFGTDEQFF.

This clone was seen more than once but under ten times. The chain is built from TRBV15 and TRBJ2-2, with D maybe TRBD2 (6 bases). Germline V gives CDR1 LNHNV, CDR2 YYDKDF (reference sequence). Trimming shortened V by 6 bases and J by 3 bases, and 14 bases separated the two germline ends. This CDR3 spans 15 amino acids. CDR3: CATRGGGVDTGELFF. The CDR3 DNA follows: TGTGCCACCAGGGGAGGAGGGGTGGACACCGGGGAGCTGTTTTTT.

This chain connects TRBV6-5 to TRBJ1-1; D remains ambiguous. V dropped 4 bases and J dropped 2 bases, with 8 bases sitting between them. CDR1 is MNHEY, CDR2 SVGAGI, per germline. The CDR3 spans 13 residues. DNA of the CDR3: TGTGCCAGCAGTTGGCAGCCTAACACTGAAGCTTTCTTT. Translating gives CASSWQPNTEAFF.